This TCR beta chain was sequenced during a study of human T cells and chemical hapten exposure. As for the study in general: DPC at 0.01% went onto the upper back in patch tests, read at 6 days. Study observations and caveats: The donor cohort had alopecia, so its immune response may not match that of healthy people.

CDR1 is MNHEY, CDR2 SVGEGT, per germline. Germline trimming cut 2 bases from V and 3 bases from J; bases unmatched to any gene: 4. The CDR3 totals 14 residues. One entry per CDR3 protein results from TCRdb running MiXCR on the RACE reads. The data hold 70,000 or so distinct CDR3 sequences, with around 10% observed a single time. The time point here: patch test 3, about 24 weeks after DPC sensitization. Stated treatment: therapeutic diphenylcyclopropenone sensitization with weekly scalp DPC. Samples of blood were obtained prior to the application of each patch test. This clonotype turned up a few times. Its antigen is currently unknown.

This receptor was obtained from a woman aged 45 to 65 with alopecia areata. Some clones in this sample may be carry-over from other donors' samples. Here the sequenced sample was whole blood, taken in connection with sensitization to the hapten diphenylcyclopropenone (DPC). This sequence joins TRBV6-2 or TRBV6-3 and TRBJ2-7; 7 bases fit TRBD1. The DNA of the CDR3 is TGTGCCAGCAGTTACGCCGGACAGGACTACGAGCAGTACTTC. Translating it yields CASSYAGQDYEQYF.